This TCR beta chain is drawn from a study of cytomegalovirus exposure and HLA in healthy donors. The CDR3 is made up of 15 amino acids. Germline V gene sequence: CDR1 SGHRS, CDR2 YFSETQ. The V end lost 0 bases, the J end lost 4 bases, and 11 bases lay between the germline ends. Primers for the PCR totalled 60 Vbeta and 13 Jbeta. The table came from immunoSEQ multiplex PCR; TCRdb's copy has only in-frame clones and leaves some out. This table holds fewer than 200,000 clones. This sequence joins TRBV5-1 and TRBJ1-5; D unclear. Sequenced sample: PBMCs. The receptor was derived from a woman aged 55-70 years in good health and CMV-seronegative. As DNA, the CDR3 is TGCGCCAGCAGCTTGGGGAACTCAGCGAATCAGCCCCAGCATTTT. This translates into CASSLGNSANQPQHF.